In this sample, the clone carrying this T cell receptor beta chain turned up a few times. The germline CDR1 and CDR2 sequences are SGHVS and FNYEAQ. The CDR3 spans 18 residues. The J segment lost 2 bases and the V segment lost 4 bases, leaving 6 bases of the junction unmatched. Template material for amplifying TCR beta CDR3 regions consisted of RNA transcripts. When the TCR CDR3 underwent first-round RT-PCR, the HTBI primer set was used. One entry per CDR3 protein results from TCRdb running MiXCR on the multiplex PCR reads. The sample lists about 480,000 distinct CDR3 sequences; around a fifth were seen once. This specimen comes from a study of T cells in Graves' hyperthyroidism and ophthalmopathy.

Material for sequencing was blood. This TCR was sampled from a woman in her sixties or seventies with Graves' ophthalmopathy. The chain couples TRBV7-6 to TRBJ2-6; 12 bases align to TRBD2. CDR3 bases: TGTGCCAGCAGCTCCTGGACTAGCGGGAAGACTGGGGCCAACGTCCTGACTTTC. Its translation: CASSSWTSGKTGANVLTF.